This T cell receptor beta chain was documented in a study of blood T cell repertoires in COVID-19. Repertoires were generated with immunoSEQ multiplex PCR, while TCRdb's copy carries only in-frame clones and drops some. This sample has roughly 200,000 clones, with 85% found just once. Adults between roughly 18 and 90 years of age took part from under 25 US areas. This CDR3 has 18 residues. The receptor was isolated from a middle-aged man who had recovered from COVID-19. This chain uses TRBV21-1 with TRBJ1-5; whether TRBD1, the table's D call, matches the DNA was not checked. TRBV21-1 is shown as a pseudogene. Sequencing was performed on PBMCs or T cells enriched from blood (not recorded which). The CDR3 sequence: CASSKRDRGRGSNQPQHF. CDR3 nucleotide sequence: TGTGCCAGCAGCAAACGGGACAGGGGGCGCGGGAGCAATCAGCCCCAGCATTTT.